The 26 T cell receptor beta chains below all came from one sample that was sequenced in a study of control samples from healthy donors and cancer patients. Generated by immunoSEQ multiplex PCR, the TCRdb table keeps only in-frame clones and is missing some. The sample consists of around 140,000 clones, approximately 89% of them appearing once. Sequencing was carried out using PBMCs. The source is a man between 50 and 59 years old with head and neck cancer.

This clone was detected only a few times. The genes are TRBV6-1 and TRBJ1-5, with a possible D match to TRBD1 (5 bases). The CDR3 totals 15 residues. V dropped 1 base and J dropped 7 bases, with 14 bases sitting between them. Germline-derived CDR1 and CDR2 are MNHNS and SASEGT. This CDR3 is CASSEGGLAWQPQHF. The CDR3 nucleotides read TGTGCCAGCAGTGAAGGGGGGTTGGCGTGGCAGCCCCAGCATTTT.

This clone was recorded a few times. This sequence joins TRBV5-1 and TRBJ1-1; D ambiguous. Germline assignment: CDR1 SGHRS and CDR2 YFSETQ. The CDR3 extends over 13 amino acids. With 4 bases removed from V and 1 base from J, the gap between germline ends came to 8 bases. The CDR3 loop is CASSLLGNTEAFF. The CDR3 DNA reads as TGCGCCAGCAGCCTGCTCGGGAACACTGAAGCTTTCTTT.

The chain carries TRBV10-3 and TRBJ2-1, with a tentative D call TRBD1 (5 bases). Germline CDR1 ENHRY, CDR2 SYGVKD. V was clipped by 4 bases and J by 7 bases, with 8 bases between them. The CDR3 covers 12 residues. This chain's CDR3 is CAISVQGNEQFF. The CDR3 DNA is TGTGCCATCAGTGTCCAGGGTAATGAGCAGTTCTTC.

This clone was detected a few times. CDR3 DNA sequence: TGCAGCGTTGAAGACCCTGGGCGCTATGGCTACACCTTC. This gives the protein CSVEDPGRYGYTF. This rearrangement joins TRBV29-1 to TRBJ1-2, with D uncertain. The CDR3 consists of 13 residues. V was shortened by 0 bases and J by 4 bases, with 9 bases between the two germline ends. The germline V gene encodes CDR1 SQVTM and CDR2 ANQGSEA.

This chain uses TRBV18 with TRBJ2-7; TRBD1 might be the D (5 bases). V lost 1 base to trimming and J lost 4 bases, with 11 bases between them. This CDR3 has 14 amino acids. The germline gives CDR1 KGHSH, CDR2 LQKENI. The CDR3 DNA is TGTGCCAGCTCACCACAAAGACAGATTTACGAGCAGTACTTC. Translation gives CASSPQRQIYEQYF.

V is TRBV5-1 and J is TRBJ2-1; D possibly uses TRBD1 or TRBD2 (5 bases each). This CDR3 contains 12 residues. V lost 0 bases and J 12 bases, leaving 10 bases between the germline ends. Germline CDR1 SGHRS, CDR2 YFSETQ. Here the CDR3 DNA reads TGCGCCAGCAGCTTGGTGGCAGGGAGGCAGTTCTTC. Translating gives CASSLVAGRQFF.

The chain uses TRBV5-1 and TRBJ1-3; no definite D call. Germline V gene data show CDR1 as SGHRS and CDR2 as YFSETQ. V was clipped by 4 bases and J by 0 bases, with 11 bases between them. The CDR3 length is 15 residues. The CDR3 protein is CASSLDGSSGNTIYF. DNA of the CDR3: TGCGCCAGCAGCCTGGACGGGAGCTCTGGAAACACCATATATTTT.

The rearrangement links TRBV2 to TRBJ2-1, with TRBD2 matching 10 bases. The CDR3 is 15 residues long. V was clipped by 7 bases and J by 8 bases; unmatched bases: 11. Germline CDR1 and CDR2: SNHLY and FYNNEI. CDR3 nucleotide sequence: TGTGCCAGCACCGAGCGGGCTAGCGGGAGCTATGAGCAGTTCTTC. Amino acids: CASTERASGSYEQFF.

The sample holds one count of this clone. The chain has TRBV6-5 and TRBJ2-7; unclear D gene. The CDR3 covers 12 residues. Trimming took off 6 bases at V and 5 bases at J, with 11 bases between the two ends. In germline, CDR1 is MNHEY, CDR2 SVGAGI. The CDR3 nucleotides read TGTGCCAGCAGCTCTCTCGGAGACGAGCAGTACTTC. It specifies CASSSLGDEQYF.

This clone was recorded once. This chain connects TRBV19 to TRBJ1-6, with 10 bases identical to TRBD1. The J segment lost 0 bases and the V segment lost 5 bases, leaving 4 bases of the junction unmatched. This CDR3 is 17 amino acids long. Germline V CDR1 and CDR2: LNHDA, SQIVND (reference sequence). The CDR3 loop is CASSSRTGGSYNSPLHF. The CDR3 region has the DNA TGTGCCAGTAGTTCACGGACAGGGGGCTCCTATAATTCACCCCTCCACTTT.

The chain employs TRBV3-1 (or the pseudogene TRBV3-2) and TRBJ2-2, with 7 bases identical to TRBD2. The CDR3 runs 14 residues. With V trimmed by 4 bases and J by 7 bases, 6 bases remained unmatched. Germline V gene data show CDR1 as LGHDT and CDR2 as YNNKEL (reference sequence). CDR3 residues: CASSLGRGVGELFF. DNA of the CDR3: TGTGCCAGCAGCCTAGGACGGGGGGTCGGGGAGCTGTTTTTT.

The J gene is TRBJ2-4, the V gene TRBV2; 12 bases agree with TRBD2. J lost 1 base, V lost 6 bases, and 4 bases had no gene match. The CDR3 is 16 amino acids. In germline, CDR1 is SNHLY, CDR2 FYNNEI. CDR3 sequence: CASRLAGGGAKNIQYF. CDR3 DNA: TGTGCCAGCAGACTAGCGGGAGGAGGGGCCAAAAACATTCAGTACTTC.

V gene TRBV5-4 combines with J gene TRBJ1-2; 11 bases align to TRBD1. V trimming: 2 bases; J trimming: 6 bases; junction bases outside the gene matches: 9. Germline CDR1 SGHNT, CDR2 YYREEE (reference sequence). The CDR3 totals 16 residues. CDR3 DNA: TGTGCCAGCAGCTTCTCCGGGACAGGGGGGTACAATGGCTACACCTTC. Protein sequence: CASSFSGTGGYNGYTF. Combining the CDR3 with reference TRBV5-4 and TRBJ1-2 gives the whole variable domain ETGVTQSPTHLIKTRGQQVTLRCSSQSGHNTVSWYQQALGQGPQFIFQYYREEENGRGNFPPRFSGLQFPNYSSELNVNALELDDSALYLCASSFSGTGGYNGYTFGSGTRLTVV.

V usage is TRBV14 and J usage is TRBJ2-7; D gene unclear. From germline, CDR1 is SGHDN and CDR2 FVKESK. The CDR3 spans 12 residues. V was trimmed by 1 base and J by 4 bases, leaving 5 bases between them. This CDR3 reads CASSQVGYEQYF. The CDR3 DNA is TGTGCCAGCAGCCAAGTAGGTTACGAGCAGTACTTC.

The rearrangement uses TRBV2 and TRBJ1-5; D uncertain. The germline CDR1 and CDR2 sequences are SNHLY and FYNNEI. The CDR3 totals 13 residues. With 8 bases removed from V and 3 bases from J, the gap between germline ends came to 11 bases. In DNA, the CDR3 is TGTGCCAGCGGCCGTGGCTCCAATCAGCCCCAGCATTTT. Translation gives CASGRGSNQPQHF.

The chain joins TRBV21-1 to TRBJ2-7; no check of the table's D call, TRBD2, against the DNA was made. TRBV21-1 is described as a pseudogene. The CDR3 length is 15 residues. The CDR3, as DNA: TGTGCCAGCAGCAAGACTAGCGGGAGACTGGACGAGCAGTACTTC. It codes for CASSKTSGRLDEQYF.

The V gene is TRBV6-5, the J gene TRBJ1-2; D uncertain. The CDR3 is made up of 15 amino acids. The germline gives CDR1 MNHEY, CDR2 SVGAGI. Trimming took 6 bases from V and 3 from J, leaving 17 bases between them. CDR3 in DNA: TGTGCCAGCAGGCGTACACCGGTCTGGGACTATGGCTACACCTTC. Amino acids: CASRRTPVWDYGYTF.

The J gene is TRBJ2-7, the V gene TRBV6-2 or TRBV6-3; D is possibly TRBD2 (6 bases). The CDR3 spans 14 residues. Germline assignment: CDR1 MNHEY and CDR2 SVGEGT. Trimming took off 5 bases at V and 1 base at J, with 12 bases between the two ends. This CDR3 is CASSKRDFSYEQYF. In DNA, the CDR3 is TGTGCCAGCAGTAAACGGGACTTTTCCTACGAGCAGTACTTC.

The rearrangement uses TRBV27 and TRBJ1-2; the D gene is possibly TRBD1 (5 bases). V was pared by 5 bases and J by 5 bases, with 9 bases between. The length of the CDR3 is 12 residues. Germline assignment: CDR1 MNHEY and CDR2 SMNVEV (reference sequence). DNA for the CDR3: TGTGCCAGCAGTCCTACAGGATATGGCTACACCTTC. It yields the protein CASSPTGYGYTF.

The chain combines TRBV11-1 with TRBJ1-1, with D uncertain. The CDR3 consists of 16 residues. CDR1 is SGHAT, CDR2 FQDESV, per germline (reference sequence). Trimming removed 5 bases at V and 0 bases at J, with 16 bases between. DNA for the CDR3: TGTGCCAGCAGCCCCCTGGTTAACGCGTTGAACACTGAAGCTTTCTTT. Protein product: CASSPLVNALNTEAFF.

This clone turned up a few times. This chain uses TRBV2 with TRBJ2-2; D is uncertain. The ends were cut back, 8 bases at V and 6 bases at J, with 16 bases in the middle. The CDR3 contains 14 residues. The germline CDR1 and CDR2 sequences are SNHLY and FYNNEI. The CDR3 bases are TGTGCCAGCGAGTTGGGATCGGGTGCCGGGGAGCTGTTTTTT. Its protein product is CASELGSGAGELFF.

This chain uses TRBV29-1 with TRBJ1-2, with TRBD1 identical over 8 bases. With V trimmed by 8 bases and J by 3 bases, 8 bases remained unmatched. The germline V gene has CDR1 SQVTM and CDR2 ANQGSEA. This CDR3 spans 13 amino acids. As DNA, the CDR3 is TGCAGCATCCGGACAGGGCAGGACTATGGCTACACCTTC. The encoded protein is CSIRTGQDYGYTF.

The gene calls are TRBV11-2 and TRBJ1-1, with TRBD1 matching 7 bases. The germline V gene has CDR1 SGHAT and CDR2 FQNNGV. Germline trimming cut 1 base from V and 7 bases from J; bases unmatched to any gene: 6. This CDR3 comprises 14 residues. This CDR3 reads CASSLGRGLSEAFF. The CDR3 DNA reads TGTGCCAGCAGCTTAGGAAGGGGGCTAAGTGAAGCTTTCTTT.

The chain combines TRBV11-2 with TRBJ2-5; D is unclear. CDR3 length: 14 residues. CDR1 is SGHAT, CDR2 FQNNGV, per germline. V lost 1 base and J 5 bases, leaving 11 bases between the germline ends. This CDR3 is CASSLGVARETQYF. CDR3 in DNA: TGTGCCAGCAGCTTAGGGGTAGCCAGGGAGACCCAGTACTTC.

Remarks on this clone: A read error may produce the germline difference seen at one junction end. The chain couples TRBV7-9 to TRBJ1-6, with D unresolved. The CDR3 is 13 residues long. Germline CDR1 SEHNR, CDR2 FQNEAQ (reference sequence). CDR3 protein: CASQPLSSRGSIF. CDR3 in DNA: TGTGCCAGCCAACCACTATCGTCCCGGGGTTCGATCTTT.

The chain recombines TRBV27 with TRBJ1-5; D unresolved. Germline CDR1 reads MNHEY; CDR2 reads SMNVEV (reference sequence). V lost 0 bases to trimming and J lost 4 bases, with 16 bases between them. CDR3 size: 17 residues. CDR3 coding DNA: TGTGCCAGCAGTTTATCTTCGGCGGAGGAAAATAATCAGCCCCAGCATTTT. Protein product: CASSLSSAEENNQPQHF.